One and the same sample provided the 26 T cell receptor beta chains below, sequenced in a study of graft-versus-host responses after intestinal transplantation. Antigens of these TCRs are unknown. Sequenced by immunoSEQ multiplex PCR; TCRdb stores in-frame clones only, minus some. Among 50,000 to 75,000 clones listed, 90% were seen once. Sequencing used unstimulated CD8+ T cells sorted from spleen or lymph node cells, obtained before transplant. These receptors all come from a human donor who was the organ donor for an intestinal transplant.

This clone showed up just a few times. The rearrangement links TRBV2 to TRBJ1-1; no clear D. Trimming removed 6 bases at V and 1 base at J, with 15 bases between. The CDR3 is 15 residues long. CDR1 is SNHLY and CDR2 is FYNNEI in the germline V gene. CDR3 protein: CASSAVEPANTEAFF. CDR3 nucleotides: TGTGCCAGCAGCGCGGTGGAGCCCGCGAACACTGAAGCTTTCTTT. The full variable domain, its missing parts supplied by reference TRBV2 and TRBJ1-1, is EPEVTQTPSHQVTQMGQEVILRCVPISNHLYFYWYRQILGQKVEFLVSFYNNEISEKSEIFDDQFSVERPDGSNFTLKIRSTKLEDSAMYFCASSAVEPANTEAFFGQGTRLTVV.

The V call is TRBV7-3, the J call TRBJ2-7; 7 positions match TRBD2. Germline V gene sequence: CDR1 SGHTA, CDR2 FQGTGA. The CDR3 has 15 residues. The ends lost 1 base at V and 4 bases at J; junction bases unmatched: 7. The CDR3 sequence is CASSLKGGSGYEQYF. CDR3 DNA: TGTGCCAGCAGCTTAAAAGGCGGGAGTGGATACGAGCAGTACTTC.

V is TRBV15 and J is TRBJ2-3; no definite D call. The CDR3 length is 14 residues. Germline CDR1 LNHNV, CDR2 YYDKDF (reference sequence). With 1 base removed from V and 5 bases from J, the gap between germline ends came to 10 bases. CDR3 in amino acids: CATSRVGSGDTQYF. In DNA form, the CDR3 reads TGTGCCACCAGCAGAGTTGGTAGTGGAGATACGCAGTATTTT.

This clone was observed a few times. This chain connects TRBV18 to TRBJ2-1; possible D gene TRBD1, 5 bases. There are 12 residues in the CDR3. V lost 2 bases and J 7 bases, leaving 6 bases between the germline ends. Germline V lookup: CDR1 KGHSH, CDR2 LQKENI. The CDR3 bases are TGTGCCAGCTCACCAAAGGGGAATGAGCAGTTCTTC. Residues: CASSPKGNEQFF.

The CDR3 DNA reads TGTGCCAGCAGCGTAAGCGGGAGCTTCCAAGAGACCCAGTACTTC. Translating it yields CASSVSGSFQETQYF. V gene TRBV9 combines with J gene TRBJ2-5, with 8 positions matching TRBD2. CDR1 is SGDLS and CDR2 is YYNGEE in the germline V gene. The CDR3 consists of 15 residues. After removal of 1 base from V and 1 base from J, the junction contained 3 bases not matched to a gene.

The rearrangement uses TRBV6-4 and TRBJ2-3; TRBD1 is a possible D gene (6 bases). Germline CDR1 MRHNA, CDR2 SNTAGT. V was cut by 4 bases and J by 6 bases, with 17 bases left in between. The CDR3 runs to 15 residues. The DNA for the CDR3 is TGTGCCAGCAGTGTAGAGGCAGGGGCGTCGGATACGCAGTATTTT. It yields the protein CASSVEAGASDTQYF.

V and J are TRBV7-9 and TRBJ1-1; 9 bases match TRBD1. CDR1 is SEHNR, CDR2 FQNEAQ, per germline (reference sequence). The CDR3 runs 15 residues. Trimming cost V 4 bases and J 4 bases; bases outside gene matches: 7. CDR3 DNA sequence: TGTGCCAGCAGCTCCTTGACAGGGGGTTCCACTGAAGCTTTCTTT. This gives the protein CASSSLTGGSTEAFF.

The CDR3 DNA sequence: TGTGCCAGCACCCATCGACTCCTGAACACCGGGGAGCTGTTTTTT. It encodes CASTHRLLNTGELFF. The J gene is TRBJ2-2, the V gene TRBV28; D is unresolved. Germline CDR1 and CDR2: MDHEN and SYDVKM. This CDR3 has 15 amino acids. V was shortened by 7 bases and J by 1 base, with 13 bases between the two germline ends.

V and J are TRBV30 and TRBJ2-5, with D possibly TRBD2 on 5 matching bases. V was clipped by 1 base and J by 7 bases, with 13 bases between them. Germline V gene lookup returns CDR1 GTSNPN and CDR2 SVGIG (reference sequence). The CDR3 sequence is 13 residues long. In DNA form, the CDR3 reads TGTGCCTGGAGTGATATACTAGGCGGGACCCAGTACTTC. It translates to CAWSDILGGTQYF.

This clone was detected only a few times. The chain carries TRBV7-9 and TRBJ2-7; tentatively, D is TRBD2 (6 bases). Germline CDR1 SEHNR, CDR2 FQNEAQ (reference sequence). V lost 5 bases and J 2 bases, leaving 13 bases between the germline ends. The CDR3 has 14 residues. Written as DNA, the CDR3 is TGTGCCAGCAGCGGACTACGAATGGCCTACGAGCAGTACTTC. Protein: CASSGLRMAYEQYF.

The J gene is TRBJ1-4, the V gene TRBV19; TRBD1 is a possible D gene (5 bases). Trimming removed 5 bases from V and 8 bases from J, with 12 bases in between. Germline CDR1 and CDR2: LNHDA and SQIVND (reference sequence). CDR3 size: 13 residues. The CDR3 loop reads CASSRWGREKLFF. CDR3 DNA: TGTGCCAGTAGTCGCTGGGGCCGAGAAAAACTGTTTTTT.

The J gene is TRBJ1-5, the V gene TRBV7-8, with 9 positions matching TRBD1. Germline V gene sequence: CDR1 SGHVS, CDR2 FQNEAQ. Trimming removed 8 bases from V and 4 bases from J; junction bases left unmatched: 3. The CDR3 is made up of 13 amino acids. This CDR3 is CASVDRGNQPQHF. The CDR3 DNA follows: TGTGCCAGCGTCGACAGGGGGAATCAGCCCCAGCATTTT.

The chain combines TRBV11-2 with TRBJ1-1; D remains ambiguous. The CDR3 is made up of 11 amino acids. Germline V CDR1 and CDR2: SGHAT, FQNNGV. V was pared by 1 base and J by 6 bases, with 3 bases between. This CDR3 reads CASSLAAEAFF. The CDR3 nucleotides are TGTGCCAGCAGCTTAGCCGCTGAAGCTTTCTTT.

This clone came up once. J is TRBJ2-2 and V is TRBV6-5; no firm D call. CDR1 and CDR2 (germline): MNHEY, SVGAGI. The CDR3 extends over 13 amino acids. V dropped 2 bases and J dropped 7 bases, with 8 bases sitting between them. The DNA for the CDR3 is TGTGCCAGCAGTTACAAAGAGTTCGGGGAGCTGTTTTTT. Protein sequence: CASSYKEFGELFF.

V and J are TRBV5-1 and TRBJ1-1; no clear D. V was trimmed by 5 bases and J by 4 bases, leaving 6 bases between them. In germline, CDR1 is SGHRS, CDR2 YFSETQ. The CDR3 extends over 11 amino acids. The chain's CDR3 is CASRISTEAFF. The CDR3 coding sequence is TGCGCCAGCAGGATTAGCACTGAAGCTTTCTTT.

The chain carries TRBV29-1 and TRBJ1-1; 12 bases fit TRBD1. After removal of 5 bases from V and 6 bases from J, the junction contained 4 bases not matched to a gene. The CDR3 has 13 amino acids. The V gene's germline CDR1 is SQVTM and CDR2 ANQGSEA. The CDR3 loop reads CSVKGTGGPEAFF. CDR3 nucleotide sequence: TGCAGCGTTAAGGGGACAGGGGGCCCTGAAGCTTTCTTT.

V and J are TRBV4-1 and TRBJ2-3; D is possibly TRBD2 (5 bases). Germline-derived CDR1 and CDR2 are MGHRA and YSYEKL. V was clipped by 1 base and J by 11 bases, with 13 bases between them. The CDR3 contains 13 residues. Written as DNA, the CDR3 is TGCGCCAGCAGCCAAGCCCCCACGGGGTGGCAGTATTTT. This codes for CASSQAPTGWQYF.

The chain employs TRBV4-1 and TRBJ1-5, with D perhaps matching TRBD1 (5 bases). V was shortened by 5 bases and J by 5 bases, with 19 bases between the two germline ends. CDR3 size: 16 residues. The germline gives CDR1 MGHRA, CDR2 YSYEKL. In nucleotides, the CDR3 is TGCGCCAGCAGCGAAAGCCCCGCTAAGGGGTATCAGCCCCAGCATTTT. It specifies CASSESPAKGYQPQHF.

J is TRBJ2-5 and V is TRBV29-1; 9 bases are a match to TRBD1. CDR1 SQVTM and CDR2 ANQGSEA come from the germline V gene. This CDR3 comprises 14 residues. V dropped 4 bases and J dropped 4; count of bases not matched to a gene: 7. CDR3 residues: CSVGRDRVVETQYF. The DNA for the CDR3 is TGCAGCGTTGGGCGGGACAGGGTCGTAGAGACCCAGTACTTC.

The V gene is TRBV6-6, the J gene TRBJ1-2; D uncertain. Deletions cut 5 bases from V and 8 bases from J, with 24 bases between. CDR1 is MNHNY, CDR2 SVGAGI, per germline (reference sequence). This CDR3 contains 16 residues. CDR3 residues: CASSPSGSSEFEGYTF. The CDR3 coding sequence is TGTGCCAGCAGTCCTTCGGGGTCCAGCGAGTTCGAAGGCTACACCTTC.

The chain combines TRBV27 with TRBJ2-7, with 7 bases aligning to TRBD1. In germline, CDR1 is MNHEY, CDR2 SMNVEV (reference sequence). CDR3 length: 15 amino acids. Trimming took 0 bases from V and 4 from J; bases not matched to a gene: 6. In DNA, the CDR3 is TGTGCCAGCAGTTTATCCTCCGGGACAGTTTACGAGCAGTACTTC. It is translated as CASSLSSGTVYEQYF.

V is TRBV5-6 and J is TRBJ1-2; 7 nucleotides agree with TRBD1. This CDR3 has 13 residues. Trimming removed 4 bases from V and 12 bases from J; junction bases left unmatched: 12. The germline V gene encodes CDR1 SGHDT and CDR2 YYEEEE. This CDR3 is CASSDRPTGRHTF. In nucleotides, the CDR3 is TGTGCCAGCAGCGACAGGCCGACAGGGAGACACACCTTC.

V gene TRBV6-5 combines with J gene TRBJ1-5, with 7 bases fitting TRBD1. In germline, CDR1 is MNHEY, CDR2 SVGAGI. Trimming removed 6 bases from V and 5 bases from J; junction bases left unmatched: 7. CDR3 size: 14 residues. The CDR3 here is CASRYRGPDQPQHF. Written as DNA, the CDR3 is TGTGCCAGCAGATACAGGGGCCCCGATCAGCCCCAGCATTTT.

The chain links TRBV30 to TRBJ2-1; TRBD2 agrees at 11 bases. V shed 7 bases and J 5 bases; nucleotides not matched to a gene: 10. The CDR3 is made up of 15 amino acids. Germline values: CDR1 GTSNPN, CDR2 SVGIG (reference sequence). In nucleotides, the CDR3 is TGTGCCTACTTTATAGCGGGAGGGATACACAATGAGCAGTTCTTC. Translating it yields CAYFIAGGIHNEQFF.

The chain is built from TRBV5-4 and TRBJ2-7, with D uncertain. This CDR3 spans 15 amino acids. V was cut by 4 bases and J by 2 bases, with 16 bases left in between. CDR1 and CDR2 (germline): SGHNT, YYREEE (reference sequence). The CDR3 nucleotides are TGTGCCAGCAGCCGCGACCGACACTGGACCTACGAGCAGTACTTC. As protein: CASSRDRHWTYEQYF.

The chain links TRBV9 to TRBJ2-6; 14 bases map to TRBD2. Germline trimming cut 0 bases from V and 4 bases from J; bases unmatched to any gene: 9. Germline V gene lookup returns CDR1 SGDLS and CDR2 YYNGEE. The CDR3 extends over 20 amino acids. CDR3 region: CASSVGLAGGLGDGANVLTF. The DNA for the CDR3 is TGTGCCAGCAGCGTAGGACTAGCGGGAGGGTTGGGAGACGGGGCCAACGTCCTGACTTTC.